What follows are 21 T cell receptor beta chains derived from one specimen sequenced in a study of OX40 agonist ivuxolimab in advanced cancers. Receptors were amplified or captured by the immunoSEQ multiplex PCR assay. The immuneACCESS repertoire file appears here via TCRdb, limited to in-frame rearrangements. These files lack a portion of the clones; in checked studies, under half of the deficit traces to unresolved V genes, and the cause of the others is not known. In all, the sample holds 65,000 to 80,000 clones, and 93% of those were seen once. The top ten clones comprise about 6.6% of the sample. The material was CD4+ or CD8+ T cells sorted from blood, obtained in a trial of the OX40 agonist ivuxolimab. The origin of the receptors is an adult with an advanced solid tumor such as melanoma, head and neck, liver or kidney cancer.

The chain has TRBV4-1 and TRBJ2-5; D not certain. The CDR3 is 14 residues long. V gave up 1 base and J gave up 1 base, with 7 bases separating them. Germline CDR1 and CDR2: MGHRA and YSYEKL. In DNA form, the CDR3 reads TGCGCCAGCAGCCAAGTGGACGGCCAAGAGACCCAGTACTTC. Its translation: CASSQVDGQETQYF.

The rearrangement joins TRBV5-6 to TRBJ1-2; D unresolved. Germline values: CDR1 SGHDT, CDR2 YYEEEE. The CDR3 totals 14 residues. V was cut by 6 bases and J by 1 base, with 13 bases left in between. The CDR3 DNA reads TGTGCCAGCATGGGCAGCAATTATAACTATGGCTACACCTTC. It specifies CASMGSNYNYGYTF.

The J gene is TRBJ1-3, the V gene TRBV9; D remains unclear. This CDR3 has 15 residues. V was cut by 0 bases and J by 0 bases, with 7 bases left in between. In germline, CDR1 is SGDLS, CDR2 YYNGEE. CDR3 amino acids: CASSVGAISGNTIYF. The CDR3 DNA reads TGTGCCAGCAGCGTAGGGGCGATCTCTGGAAACACCATATATTTT.

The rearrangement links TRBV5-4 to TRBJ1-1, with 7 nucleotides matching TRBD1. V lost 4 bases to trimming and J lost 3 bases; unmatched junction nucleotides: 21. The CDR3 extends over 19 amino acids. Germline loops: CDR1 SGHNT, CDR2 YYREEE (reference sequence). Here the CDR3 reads CASSGAPRGAGGEYTEAFF. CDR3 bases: TGTGCCAGCAGCGGTGCACCTAGGGGGGCAGGGGGTGAGTACACTGAAGCTTTCTTT.

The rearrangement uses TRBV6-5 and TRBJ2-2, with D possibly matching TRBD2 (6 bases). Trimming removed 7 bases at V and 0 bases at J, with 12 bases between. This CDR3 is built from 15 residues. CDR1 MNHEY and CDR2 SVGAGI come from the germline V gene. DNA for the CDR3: TGTGCCAGCATTAATAGCGGCTCGAACACCGGGGAGCTGTTTTTT. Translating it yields CASINSGSNTGELFF.

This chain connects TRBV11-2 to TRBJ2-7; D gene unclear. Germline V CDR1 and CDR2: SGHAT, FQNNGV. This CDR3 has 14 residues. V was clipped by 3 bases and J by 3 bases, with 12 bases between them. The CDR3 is CASSFGQLIYEQYF. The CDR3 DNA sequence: TGTGCCAGCAGCTTCGGGCAGCTGATCTACGAGCAGTACTTC.

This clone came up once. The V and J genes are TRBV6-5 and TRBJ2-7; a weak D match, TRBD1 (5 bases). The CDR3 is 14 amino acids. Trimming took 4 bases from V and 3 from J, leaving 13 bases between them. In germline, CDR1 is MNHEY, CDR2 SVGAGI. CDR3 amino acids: CASSFGQGVYEQYF. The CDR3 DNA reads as TGTGCCAGCAGTTTCGGGCAGGGCGTCTACGAGCAGTACTTC.

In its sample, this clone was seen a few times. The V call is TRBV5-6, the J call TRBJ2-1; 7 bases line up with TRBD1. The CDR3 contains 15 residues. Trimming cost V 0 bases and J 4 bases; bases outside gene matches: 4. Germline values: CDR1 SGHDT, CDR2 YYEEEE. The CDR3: CASSLDRGEYNEQFF. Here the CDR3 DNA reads TGTGCCAGCAGCTTGGACAGGGGAGAATACAATGAGCAGTTCTTC.

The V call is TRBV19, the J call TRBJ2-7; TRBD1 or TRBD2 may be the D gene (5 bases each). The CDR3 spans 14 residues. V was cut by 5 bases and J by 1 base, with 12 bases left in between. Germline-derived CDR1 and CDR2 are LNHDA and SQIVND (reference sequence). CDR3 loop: CASSPGRSSYEQYF. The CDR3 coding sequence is TGTGCCAGTAGTCCGGGACGGAGTTCCTACGAGCAGTACTTC.

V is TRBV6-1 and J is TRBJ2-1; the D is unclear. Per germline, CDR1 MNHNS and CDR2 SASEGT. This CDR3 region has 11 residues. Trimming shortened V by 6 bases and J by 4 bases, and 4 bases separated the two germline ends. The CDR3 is CASSVYNEQFF. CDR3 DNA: TGTGCCAGCAGCGTATACAATGAGCAGTTCTTC.

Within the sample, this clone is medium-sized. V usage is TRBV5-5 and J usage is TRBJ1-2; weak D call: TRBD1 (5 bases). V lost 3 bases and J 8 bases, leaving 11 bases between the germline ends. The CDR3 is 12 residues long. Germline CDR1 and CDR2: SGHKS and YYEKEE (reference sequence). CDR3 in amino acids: CASSWGGDGYTF. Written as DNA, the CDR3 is TGTGCCAGCAGCTGGGGAGGGGACGGCTACACCTTC.

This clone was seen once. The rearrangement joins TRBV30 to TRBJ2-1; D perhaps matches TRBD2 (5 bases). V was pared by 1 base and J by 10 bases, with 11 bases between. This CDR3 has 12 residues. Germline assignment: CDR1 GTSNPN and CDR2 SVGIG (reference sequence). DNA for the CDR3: TGTGCCTGGAGTGAATTCGGACTGGAGCAGTTCTTC. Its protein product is CAWSEFGLEQFF.

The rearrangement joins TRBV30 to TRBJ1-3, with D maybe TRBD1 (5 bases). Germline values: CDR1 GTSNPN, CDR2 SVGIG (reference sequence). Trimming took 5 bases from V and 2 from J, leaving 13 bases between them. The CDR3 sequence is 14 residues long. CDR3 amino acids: CAWGGESAGNTIYF. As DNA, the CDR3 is TGTGCCTGGGGGGGGGAATCGGCTGGAAACACCATATATTTT.

This CDR3 is CSVGTLQETQYF. The CDR3 coding sequence is TGCAGCGTTGGGACGCTACAAGAGACCCAGTACTTC. The rearrangement joins TRBV29-1 to TRBJ2-5; unclear D gene. The CDR3 sequence is 12 residues long. Germline V gene data show CDR1 as SQVTM and CDR2 as ANQGSEA. V gave up 4 bases and J gave up 2 bases, with 8 bases separating them.

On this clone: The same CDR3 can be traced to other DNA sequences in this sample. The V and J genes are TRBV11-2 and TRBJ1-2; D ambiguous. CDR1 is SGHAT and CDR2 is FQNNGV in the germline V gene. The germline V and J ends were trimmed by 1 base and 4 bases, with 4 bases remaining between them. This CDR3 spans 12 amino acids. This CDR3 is CASSLGIYGYTF. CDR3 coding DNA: TGTGCCAGCAGCTTAGGGATCTATGGCTACACCTTC.

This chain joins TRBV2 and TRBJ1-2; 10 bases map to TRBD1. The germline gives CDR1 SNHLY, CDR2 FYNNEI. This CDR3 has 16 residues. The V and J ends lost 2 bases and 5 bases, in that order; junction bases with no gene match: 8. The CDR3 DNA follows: TGTGCCAGCAGTGAACCTACCGGGACAGGGGATTATGGCTACACCTTC. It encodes CASSEPTGTGDYGYTF.

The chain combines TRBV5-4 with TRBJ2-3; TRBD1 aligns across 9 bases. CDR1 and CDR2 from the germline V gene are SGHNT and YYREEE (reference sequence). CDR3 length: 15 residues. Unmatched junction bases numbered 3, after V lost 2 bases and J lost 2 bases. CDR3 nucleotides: TGTGCCAGCAGCTTCGGACAGGGGTTCACAGATACGCAGTATTTT. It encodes CASSFGQGFTDTQYF.

CDR3 protein: CASSLGGDQPQHF. The CDR3 DNA is TGTGCCAGCAGCTTAGGGGGAGATCAGCCCCAGCATTTT. The genes are TRBV13 and TRBJ1-5; D not resolved. CDR3 length: 13 amino acids. Between the trimmed V and J ends, which lost 0 bases and 5 bases, there was a span of 5 bases. Germline lookup yields CDR1 PRHDT and CDR2 FYEKMQ (reference sequence). Full variable domain (rest looked up from reference TRBV13 and TRBJ1-5): AAGVIQSPRHLIKEKRETATLKCYPIPRHDTVYWYQQGPGQDPQFLISFYEKMQSDKGSIPDRFSAQQFSDYHSELNMSSLELGDSALYFCASSLGGDQPQHFGDGTRLSIL.

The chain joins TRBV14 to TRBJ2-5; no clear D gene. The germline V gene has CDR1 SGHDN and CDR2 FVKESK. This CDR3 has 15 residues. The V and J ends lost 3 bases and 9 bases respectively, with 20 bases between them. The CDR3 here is CASSHTGDPSQAQYF. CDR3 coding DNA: TGTGCCAGCAGCCACACGGGCGACCCTTCTCAGGCCCAGTACTTC.

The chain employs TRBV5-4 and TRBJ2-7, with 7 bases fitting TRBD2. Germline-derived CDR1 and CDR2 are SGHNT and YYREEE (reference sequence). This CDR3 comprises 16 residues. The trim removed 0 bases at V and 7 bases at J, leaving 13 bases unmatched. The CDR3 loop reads CASSLEGPAGPLEQYF. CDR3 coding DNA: TGTGCCAGCAGCTTGGAAGGGCCAGCGGGACCCTTGGAGCAGTACTTC. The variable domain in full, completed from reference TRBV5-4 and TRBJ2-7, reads ETGVTQSPTHLIKTRGQQVTLRCSSQSGHNTVSWYQQALGQGPQFIFQYYREEENGRGNFPPRFSGLQFPNYSSELNVNALELDDSALYLCASSLEGPAGPLEQYFGPGTRLTVT.

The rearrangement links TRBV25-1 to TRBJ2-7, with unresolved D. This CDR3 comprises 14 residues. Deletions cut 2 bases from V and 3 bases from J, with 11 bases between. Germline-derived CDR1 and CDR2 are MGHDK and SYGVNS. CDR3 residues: CASSEGLSYYEQYF. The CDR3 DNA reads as TGTGCCAGCAGTGAAGGGCTTTCCTACTACGAGCAGTACTTC.